These 16 T cell receptor beta chains came from one sample sequenced in a study of blood T cells in healthy people across ages. With a J-beta primer mix and a sample-barcoded 5' primer, a second PCR ran about 7 to 11 cycles. TCRdb fed the 5' RACE reads into MiXCR, producing one record per CDR3 protein. Of under 850,000 distinct CDR3 sequences listed, 35% to 40% are singletons. The sample was blood. These receptors all come from a man between 18 and 35 years old in good health.

About this clonotype: This sequence may be a read error, since a much larger clone differs from it by one base. The chain carries TRBV6-2 or TRBV6-3 and TRBJ2-5; no reliable D call. The better agreement between TRBJ2-1 and the DNA end casts doubt on the J call. This CDR3 has 10 amino acids. CDR1 MNHEY and CDR2 SVGEGT come from the germline V gene. In nucleotides, the CDR3 is TGTGCCAGCAGTTCATCGACCCAGTTCTTC. It is translated as CASSSSTQFF.

As concerns this clonotype: The germline gene is not matched at one end of the junction; a read error may be the cause. The V gene is TRBV7-9, the J gene TRBJ2-7; 8 positions agree with TRBD1. Germline V gives CDR1 SEHNR, CDR2 FQNEAQ (reference sequence). The CDR3 spans 13 residues. CDR3 sequence: CAGSYGQGYEQYF. Written as DNA, the CDR3 is TGTGCCGGCAGCTATGGACAGGGCTACGAGCAGTACTTC. Full variable domain (outside the CDR3, taken from reference TRBV7-9 and TRBJ2-7): DTGVSQNPRHKITKRGQNVTFRCDPISEHNRLYWYRQTLGQGPEFLTYFQNEAQLEKSRLLSDRFSAERPKGSFSTLEIQRTEQGDSAMYLCAGSYGQGYEQYFGPGTRLTVT.

This CDR3 is CASSLVVPIKDEQFF. The DNA for the CDR3 is TGTGCCAGCAGCTTAGTTGTTCCGATTAAGGATGAGCAGTTCTTC. This rearrangement joins TRBV11-2 to TRBJ2-1; no clear D. Germline V gives CDR1 SGHAT, CDR2 FQNNGV. With 1 base removed from V and 8 bases from J, the gap between germline ends came to 15 bases. This CDR3 has 15 residues.

The chain links TRBV20-1 to TRBJ2-3, with TRBD2 matching over 9 bases. The CDR3 extends over 18 amino acids. After removal of 1 base from V and 0 bases from J, the junction contained 11 bases not matched to a gene. Germline CDR1 is DFQATT and CDR2 is SNEGSKA (reference sequence). The CDR3 reads CSARVGLAGTSSTDTQYF. The CDR3 region has the DNA TGCAGTGCTAGAGTCGGTCTAGCGGGGACTTCTAGCACAGATACGCAGTATTTT.

The genes are TRBV15 and TRBJ2-5; D unresolved. V lost 0 bases, J lost 11 bases, and 13 bases lay in between. The CDR3 has 13 amino acids. Germline V gene lookup returns CDR1 LNHNV and CDR2 YYDKDF (reference sequence). CDR3 protein: CATSRDGDNEQYF. The DNA for the CDR3 is TGTGCCACCAGCAGAGATGGTGACAATGAGCAGTACTTC.

This clonotype appeared a few times. DNA of the CDR3: TGTGCCAGCAGGGCAAAGACAGGGAGGATCTACGAGCAGTACTTC. This sequence encodes CASRAKTGRIYEQYF. The J gene is TRBJ2-7, the V gene TRBV6-2 or TRBV6-3; possibly TRBD1 for D (7 bases). This CDR3 contains 15 residues. Trimming pared 6 bases from V and 3 bases from J, leaving 18 bases between. Germline V gene sequence: CDR1 MNHEY, CDR2 SVGEGT.

The chain combines TRBV10-3 with TRBJ1-1, with 9 bases lining up with TRBD1. Losses at the gene ends were 4 bases for V and 6 bases for J; bases not matched to a gene: 6. Germline CDR1 ENHRY, CDR2 SYGVKD. The CDR3 is made up of 14 amino acids. The CDR3, as DNA: TGTGCCATCAGTGCGGGACAGGGAGGGGCTGAAGCTTTCTTT. Encoded protein: CAISAGQGGAEAFF.

The V and J genes are TRBV14 and TRBJ2-5; TRBD1 matches at 8 bases. After removal of 1 base from V and 11 bases from J, the junction contained 18 bases not matched to a gene. Germline lookup yields CDR1 SGHDN and CDR2 FVKESK. This CDR3 comprises 17 residues. The CDR3 nucleotides read TGTGCCAGCAGCCAAGTCCTAGGACTGACAGGGGCTGGAGAGCAGTACTTC. It encodes CASSQVLGLTGAGEQYF.

The J gene is TRBJ2-6, the V gene TRBV4-3; 7 nucleotides match TRBD1. V shed 2 bases and J 3 bases; nucleotides not matched to a gene: 16. The CDR3 contains 20 residues. From germline, CDR1 is LGHNA and CDR2 YSLEER. The CDR3 nucleotides read TGCGCCAGCAGCCAAAGGCCACACAGGGGTCGGTATCTTGGGGCCAACGTCCTGACTTTC. Its translation: CASSQRPHRGRYLGANVLTF.

The chain has TRBV12-3 or TRBV12-4 and TRBJ2-7; TRBD1 matches 8 bases. The CDR3 totals 15 residues. Germline trimming cut 5 bases from V and 4 bases from J; bases unmatched to any gene: 10. The CDR3: CASSPPGQVNYEQYF. DNA of the CDR3: TGTGCCAGCAGTCCCCCGGGACAGGTCAATTACGAGCAGTACTTC.

In this sample, this clonotype turned up many times. V is TRBV4-1 and J is TRBJ1-2, with D possibly matching TRBD1 (5 bases). The CDR3 has 16 amino acids. Trimming took 0 bases from V and 0 from J, leaving 11 bases between them. Germline V lookup: CDR1 MGHRA, CDR2 YSYEKL. The CDR3 sequence is CASSQDDGGSNYGYTF. The CDR3 DNA reads TGCGCCAGCAGCCAAGATGATGGGGGATCTAACTATGGCTACACCTTC.

There are a few counts of this clonotype. The chain uses TRBV4-1 and TRBJ2-1; D unresolved. V lost 4 bases, J lost 7 bases, and 20 bases lay in between. CDR3 length equals 16 residues. Germline CDR1 MGHRA, CDR2 YSYEKL. The CDR3 bases are TGCGCCAGCAGCCTTAGGTCGGACGCTGGTGAAAATGAGCAGTTCTTC. Amino acids: CASSLRSDAGENEQFF.

The gene calls are TRBV4-3 and TRBJ2-3; D is undetermined. Trimming took 6 bases from V and 3 from J, leaving 16 bases between them. CDR3 length: 15 amino acids. Germline V lookup: CDR1 LGHNA, CDR2 YSLEER. DNA of the CDR3: TGCGCCAGCAGTCTCGGCCGGCCGGGTACAGATACGCAGTATTTT. Protein: CASSLGRPGTDTQYF.

This sequence joins TRBV12-3 or TRBV12-4 and TRBJ2-1, with TRBD2 matching over 11 bases. V was clipped by 8 bases and J by 4 bases; unmatched bases: 1. The CDR3 consists of 13 residues. This chain's CDR3 is CASLAGGYNEQFF. CDR3 nucleotide sequence: TGTGCCAGCCTAGCGGGGGGTTACAATGAGCAGTTCTTC.

This clonotype was observed a handful of times. The chain couples TRBV7-9 to TRBJ1-4; D is unresolved. This CDR3 is 18 amino acids long. Per the germline V gene, CDR1 is SEHNR and CDR2 is FQNEAQ (reference sequence). V lost 4 bases and J lost 0, with 18 bases in between. The CDR3 DNA reads as TGTGCCAGCAGCTCTCCGGGAGAGACCTTTGCAACTAATGAAAAACTGTTTTTT. This codes for CASSSPGETFATNEKLFF.

Regarding this clonotype: One base away lies a much larger clone, so this may be a sequencing read error. The V gene is TRBV6-6, the J gene TRBJ1-2; no firm D call. The CDR3 covers 13 residues. The germline CDR1 and CDR2 sequences are MNHNY and SVGAGI (reference sequence). In nucleotides, the CDR3 is TGTGCCAGCACTTACGCGGGTAACTATGGCTACACCTTC. Translated: CASTYAGNYGYTF.